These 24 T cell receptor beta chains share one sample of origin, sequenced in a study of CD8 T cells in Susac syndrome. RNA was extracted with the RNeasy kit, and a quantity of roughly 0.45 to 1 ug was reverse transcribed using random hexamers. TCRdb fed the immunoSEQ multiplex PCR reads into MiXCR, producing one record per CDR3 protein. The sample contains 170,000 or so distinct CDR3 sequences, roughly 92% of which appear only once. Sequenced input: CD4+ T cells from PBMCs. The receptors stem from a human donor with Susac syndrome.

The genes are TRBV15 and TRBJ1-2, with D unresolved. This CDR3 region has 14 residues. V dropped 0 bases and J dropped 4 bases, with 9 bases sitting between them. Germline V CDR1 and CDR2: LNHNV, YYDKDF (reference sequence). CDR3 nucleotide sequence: TGTGCCACCAGCAGAGAACCGGTGGGCTATGGCTACACCTTC. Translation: CATSREPVGYGYTF.

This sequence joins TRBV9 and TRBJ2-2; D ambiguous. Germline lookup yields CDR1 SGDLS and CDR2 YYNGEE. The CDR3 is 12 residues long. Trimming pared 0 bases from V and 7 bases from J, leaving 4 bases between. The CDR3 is CASSVEIGELFF. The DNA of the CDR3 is TGTGCCAGCAGCGTAGAGATCGGGGAGCTGTTTTTT.

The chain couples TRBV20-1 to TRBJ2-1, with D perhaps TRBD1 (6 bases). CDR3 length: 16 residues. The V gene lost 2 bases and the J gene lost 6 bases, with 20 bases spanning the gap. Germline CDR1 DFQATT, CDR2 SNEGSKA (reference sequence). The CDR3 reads CSARRLGQGSPNEQFF. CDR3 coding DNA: TGCAGTGCTAGACGGCTGGGGCAGGGGAGCCCCAATGAGCAGTTCTTC.

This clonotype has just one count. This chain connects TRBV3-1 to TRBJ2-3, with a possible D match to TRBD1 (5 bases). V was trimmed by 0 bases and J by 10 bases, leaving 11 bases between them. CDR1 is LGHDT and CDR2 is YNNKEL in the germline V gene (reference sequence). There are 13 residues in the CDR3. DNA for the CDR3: TGTGCCAGCAGCCAAGATATGCTAGGGGCGCAGTATTTT. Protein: CASSQDMLGAQYF.

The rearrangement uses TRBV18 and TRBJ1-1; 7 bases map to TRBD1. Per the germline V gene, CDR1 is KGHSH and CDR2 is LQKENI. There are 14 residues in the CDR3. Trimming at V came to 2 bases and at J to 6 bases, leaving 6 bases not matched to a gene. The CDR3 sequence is CASSPITGEAEAFF. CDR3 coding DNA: TGTGCCAGCTCACCAATAACAGGGGAGGCTGAAGCTTTCTTT.

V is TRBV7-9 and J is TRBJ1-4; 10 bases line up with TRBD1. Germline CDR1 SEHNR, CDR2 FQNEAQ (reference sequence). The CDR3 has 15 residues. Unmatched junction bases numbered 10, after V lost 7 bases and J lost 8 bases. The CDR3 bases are TGTGCCAGCAACATAGCGACAGGGGGCGGAGAAAAACTGTTTTTT. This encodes CASNIATGGGEKLFF.

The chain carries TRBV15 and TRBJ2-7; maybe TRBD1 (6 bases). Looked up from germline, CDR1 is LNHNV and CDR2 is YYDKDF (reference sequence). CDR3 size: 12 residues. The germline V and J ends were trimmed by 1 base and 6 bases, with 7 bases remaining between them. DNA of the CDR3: TGTGCCACCAGCAGAGGGGGGCGCGAGCAGTACTTC. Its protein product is CATSRGGREQYF.

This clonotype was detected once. CDR3 bases: TGTGCTAGTGGTTTGGACGCCTATGGCTACACCTTC. Translation: CASGLDAYGYTF. This chain uses TRBV12-5 with TRBJ1-2; D remains ambiguous. Germline V lookup: CDR1 LGHNT, CDR2 FRNRAP. Trimming pared 1 base from V and 4 bases from J, leaving 4 bases between. The CDR3 covers 12 residues.

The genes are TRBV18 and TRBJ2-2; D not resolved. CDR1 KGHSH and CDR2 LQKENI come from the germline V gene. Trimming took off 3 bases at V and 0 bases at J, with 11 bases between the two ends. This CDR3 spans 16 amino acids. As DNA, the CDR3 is TGTGCCAGCTCACCCACGCCAACAGCGAACACCGGGGAGCTGTTTTTT. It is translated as CASSPTPTANTGELFF.

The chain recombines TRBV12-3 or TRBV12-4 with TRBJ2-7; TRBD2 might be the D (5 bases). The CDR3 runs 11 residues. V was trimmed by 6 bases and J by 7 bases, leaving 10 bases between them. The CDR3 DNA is TGTGCCAGCAGGCTCCGAGGGGAGCAGTACTTC. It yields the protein CASRLRGEQYF.

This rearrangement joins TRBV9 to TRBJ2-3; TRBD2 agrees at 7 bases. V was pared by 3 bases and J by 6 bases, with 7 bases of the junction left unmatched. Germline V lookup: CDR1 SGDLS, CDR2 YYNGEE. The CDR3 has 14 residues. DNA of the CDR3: TGTGCCAGCAGCGGACTAGCTGCGTCGGATACGCAGTATTTT. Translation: CASSGLAASDTQYF.

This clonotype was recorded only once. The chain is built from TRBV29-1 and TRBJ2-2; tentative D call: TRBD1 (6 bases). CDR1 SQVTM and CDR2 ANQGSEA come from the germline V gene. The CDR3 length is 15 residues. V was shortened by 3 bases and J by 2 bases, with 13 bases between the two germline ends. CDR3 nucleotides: TGCAGCGTTGATGACAGGCTTGGTAACACCGGGGAGCTGTTTTTT. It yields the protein CSVDDRLGNTGELFF.

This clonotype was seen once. CDR3 bases: TGCAGTGCTCAAGGGGGAGGGGTGAACACTGAAGCTTTCTTT. It yields the protein CSAQGGGVNTEAFF. The chain joins TRBV20-1 to TRBJ1-1, with D possibly being TRBD1 (6 bases). The CDR3 covers 14 residues. The V end was cut by 5 bases, the J end by 0 bases, with 13 bases between. Germline V gives CDR1 DFQATT, CDR2 SNEGSKA (reference sequence).

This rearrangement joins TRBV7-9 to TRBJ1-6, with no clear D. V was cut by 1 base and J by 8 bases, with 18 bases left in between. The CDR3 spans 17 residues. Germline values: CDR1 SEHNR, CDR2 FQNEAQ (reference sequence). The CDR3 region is CASSLGGPFRTYSPLHF. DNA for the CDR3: TGTGCCAGCAGCTTAGGAGGGCCCTTCCGAACCTATTCACCCCTCCACTTT.

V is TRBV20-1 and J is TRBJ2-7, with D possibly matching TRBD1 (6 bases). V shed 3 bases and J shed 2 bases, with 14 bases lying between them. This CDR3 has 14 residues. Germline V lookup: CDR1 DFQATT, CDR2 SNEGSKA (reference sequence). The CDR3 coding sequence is TGCAGTGCTAGTCCTGACAGGCCCGCCTACGAGCAGTACTTC. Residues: CSASPDRPAYEQYF.

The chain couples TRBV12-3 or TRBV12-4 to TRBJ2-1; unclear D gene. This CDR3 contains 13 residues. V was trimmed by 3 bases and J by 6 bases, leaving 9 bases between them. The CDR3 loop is CASSFERINEQFF. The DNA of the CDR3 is TGTGCCAGCAGTTTTGAACGGATCAATGAGCAGTTCTTC.

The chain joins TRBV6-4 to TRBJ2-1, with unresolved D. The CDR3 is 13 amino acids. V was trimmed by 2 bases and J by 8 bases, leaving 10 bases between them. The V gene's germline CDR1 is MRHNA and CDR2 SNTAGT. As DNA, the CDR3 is TGTGCCAGCAGTGACGGGATAGAAGATGAGCAGTTCTTC. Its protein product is CASSDGIEDEQFF.

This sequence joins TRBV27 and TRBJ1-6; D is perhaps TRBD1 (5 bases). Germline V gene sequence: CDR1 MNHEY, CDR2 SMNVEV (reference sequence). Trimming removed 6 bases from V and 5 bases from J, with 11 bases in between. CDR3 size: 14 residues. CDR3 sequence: CASSSGGNNSPLHF. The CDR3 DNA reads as TGTGCCAGCAGCTCTGGGGGGAATAATTCACCCCTCCACTTT.

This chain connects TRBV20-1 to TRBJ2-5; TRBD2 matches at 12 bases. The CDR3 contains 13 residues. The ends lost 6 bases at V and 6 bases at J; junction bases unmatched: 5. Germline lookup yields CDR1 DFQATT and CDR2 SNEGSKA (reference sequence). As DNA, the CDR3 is TGCAGTGCGTCGACTAGCGGGGGAAAGACCCAGTACTTC. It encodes CSASTSGGKTQYF.

CDR3 in amino acids: CSARDRTGNQPQHF. CDR3 sequence (DNA): TGCAGTGCTAGAGACCGGACGGGCAATCAGCCCCAGCATTTT. The chain employs TRBV20-1 and TRBJ1-5; D gene unclear. V was pared by 0 bases and J by 2 bases, with 8 bases between. The CDR3 is made up of 14 amino acids. Germline assignment: CDR1 DFQATT and CDR2 SNEGSKA (reference sequence).

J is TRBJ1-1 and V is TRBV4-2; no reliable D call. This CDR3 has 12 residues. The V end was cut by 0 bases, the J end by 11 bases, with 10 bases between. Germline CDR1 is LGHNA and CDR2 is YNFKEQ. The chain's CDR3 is CASSQEGGSAFF. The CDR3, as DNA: TGTGCCAGCAGCCAAGAAGGAGGGAGTGCTTTCTTT.

The CDR3 spells CASSQLGASGGIETQYF. CDR3 DNA sequence: TGTGCCAGCAGCCAACTTGGGGCTAGCGGGGGAATAGAGACCCAGTACTTC. The genes are TRBV3-1 and TRBJ2-5, with 10 bases identical to TRBD2. The junction had 10 bases not matched to a gene; V was cut back by 2 bases and J by 4 bases. Germline assignment: CDR1 LGHDT and CDR2 YNNKEL (reference sequence). CDR3 length: 17 amino acids.

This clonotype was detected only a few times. This chain's CDR3 is CASSLDLNTEAFF. In nucleotides, the CDR3 is TGTGCCAGCAGCCTAGATCTGAACACTGAAGCTTTCTTT. The chain is built from TRBV7-6 and TRBJ1-1; D unclear. The CDR3 covers 13 residues. The V and J ends lost 5 bases and 0 bases respectively, with 7 bases between them. The germline V gene has CDR1 SGHVS and CDR2 FNYEAQ. Variable domain in full (rest from reference TRBV7-6 and TRBJ1-1): GAGVSQSPRYKVTKRGQDVALRCDPISGHVSLYWYRQALGQGPEFLTYFNYEAQQDKSGLPNDRFSAERPEGSISTLTIQRTEQRDSAMYRCASSLDLNTEAFFGQGTRLTVV.

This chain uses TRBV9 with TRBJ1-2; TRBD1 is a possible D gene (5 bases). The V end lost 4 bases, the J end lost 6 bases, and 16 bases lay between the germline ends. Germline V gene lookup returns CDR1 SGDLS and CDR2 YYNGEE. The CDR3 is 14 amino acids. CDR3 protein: CASSTGAAQNGYTF. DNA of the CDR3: TGTGCCAGCAGCACCGGGGCTGCGCAAAATGGCTACACCTTC.